This is a list of T cell receptor beta chains from one sample in a study of response to subunit inactivated influenza vaccine. In TCRdb, the RT-PCR reads were re-called with MiXCR into one record per CDR3 protein. Counted here are hundreds of thousands of distinct CDR3 sequences, about 25% occurring once; the ten biggest clones make up around 1.8%. The specimen was CD4+ T cells sorted from PBMCs, collected roughly 5 days after vaccination. The receptors were gathered from a man over 45 who received an inactivated influenza vaccine. CDR3s include the opening cysteine and the closing phenylalanine or tryptophan. D genes are given only for firm matches. Clone size is shown for a subset of rows, as once, few, many or a class of expanded clone.

>TRBJ2-1|-|15|TRBV7-9|TRBD2
CASSQGLAVNIEQFF
TGTGCCAGCAGCCAAGGACTAGCGGTTAACATTGAGCAGTTCTTC
>TRBJ2-3|few|12|TRBV28|-
CASSWGADTQYF
TGTGCCAGCAGTTGGGGGGCAGATACGCAGTATTTT
>TRBJ2-3|-|14|TRBV4-3|-
CASPRDCCTDTQYF
TGCGCCTCCCCGAGGGACTGTTGCACAGATACGCAGTATTTT
>TRBJ2-3|-|14|TRBV20-1|-
CSAEWTVKTDTQYF
TGCAGTGCAGAGTGGACAGTCAAGACAGATACGCAGTATTTT
>TRBJ1-1|few|15|TRBV5-6|-
CASSWGGRTNTEAFF
TGTGCCAGCAGCTGGGGGGGGAGGACGAACACTGAAGCTTTCTTT
>TRBJ2-5|few|13|TRBV10-3|-
CAINTGSQETQYF
TGTGCCATCAACACAGGGTCTCAGGAGACCCAGTACTTC
>TRBJ2-2|-|17|TRBV6-1|-
CASTKRDTRRSSGELFF
TGTGCCAGCACTAAACGGGACACCCGACGGAGTTCCGGGGAGCTGTTTTTT
>TRBJ1-1|-|12|TRBV29-1|TRBD1
CSVDNRGTEAFF
TGCAGCGTTGACAACAGGGGAACTGAAGCTTTCTTT
>TRBJ2-1|few|14|TRBV20-1|-
CSARDWRGANEQFF
TGCAGTGCTAGAGATTGGAGGGGGGCTAATGAGCAGTTCTTC
>TRBJ2-2|-|16|TRBV4-2|TRBD2
CASSQEAGANTGELFF
TGTGCCAGCAGCCAAGAAGCGGGAGCGAACACCGGGGAGCTGTTTTTT
>TRBJ2-1|-|16|TRBV5-1|-
CASNGDSRALYNEQFF
TGCGCCAGCAATGGGGACTCCCGGGCCCTTTACAATGAGCAGTTCTTC
>TRBJ2-3|-|15|TRBV18|TRBD2
CASSPTSGATDTQYF
TGTGCCAGCTCACCAACTAGCGGGGCCACAGATACGCAGTATTTT
>TRBJ2-5|-|13|TRBV7-9|TRBD2
CASSLQRGETQYF
TGTGCCAGCAGCTTGCAGCGGGGAGAGACCCAGTACTTC
>TRBJ2-2|-|17|TRBV28|TRBD2
CASSLLGSGLVPGELFF
TGTGCCAGCAGTTTACTCGGCTCAGGACTAGTCCCCGGGGAGCTGTTTTTT
>TRBJ2-1|-|15|TRBV14|TRBD2
CASSHTSGAYNEQFF
TGTGCCAGCAGCCATACTAGCGGGGCCTACAATGAGCAGTTCTTC
>TRBJ1-5|-|14|TRBV12-3/TRBV12-4|-
CASSWGRSNQPQHF
TGTGCCAGCAGTTGGGGTCGTAGCAATCAGCCCCAGCATTTT
>TRBJ2-7|many|14|TRBV7-2|-
CASSLEGRGYEQYF
TGTGCCAGCAGCTTAGAGGGCCGGGGCTACGAGCAGTACTTC
>TRBJ1-2|few|13|TRBV5-1|TRBD1
CASTPGGGYGYTF
TGCGCCAGCACCCCAGGGGGCGGCTATGGCTACACCTTC
>TRBJ2-1|-|14|TRBV29-1|-
CSVRSGSTYNEQFF
TGCAGCGTCCGCTCCGGGTCTACGTACAATGAGCAGTTCTTC
>TRBJ2-5|-|13|TRBV3-1|-
CASSHDPTRTQYF
TGTGCCAGCAGCCACGACCCGACTCGGACCCAGTACTTC
>TRBJ2-3|-|15|TRBV7-9|-
CASSFYFWGGDTQYF
TGTGCCAGCAGCTTTTACTTCTGGGGTGGAGATACGCAGTATTTT
>TRBJ2-1|few|17|TRBV7-2|-
CASRAIRSRAHSNEQFF
TGTGCCAGCAGAGCGATACGCAGCCGGGCCCATTCCAATGAGCAGTTCTTC
>TRBJ1-5|few|17|TRBV4-1|-
CASSQGIFRGSNQPQHF
TGCGCCAGCAGCCAAGGGATTTTCAGGGGTAGCAATCAGCCCCAGCATTTT
>TRBJ1-5|few|14|TRBV4-3|TRBD1
CASSQRTGMQPQHF
TGCGCCAGCAGCCAACGGACAGGGATGCAGCCCCAGCATTTT
>TRBJ2-3|once|14|TRBV20-1|TRBD2
CSARGGSISDTQYF
TGCAGTGCTAGGGGCGGGAGTATCTCAGATACGCAGTATTTT
>TRBJ2-1|few|14|TRBV2|-
CATLDSGAYNEQFF
TGTGCCACCCTAGACAGTGGAGCCTACAATGAGCAGTTCTTC
>TRBJ2-1|few|15|TRBV14|TRBD2
CASTGRRGGYNEQFF
TGTGCCAGCACCGGGAGGCGGGGAGGTTACAATGAGCAGTTCTTC
>TRBJ2-7|few|13|TRBV3-1|TRBD1
CASSHDRDAEQYF
TGTGCCAGCAGTCACGACAGGGACGCCGAGCAGTACTTC
>TRBJ1-1|few|14|TRBV27|-
CASSRAGSNTEAFF
TGTGCCAGCAGCCGCGCGGGGTCGAACACTGAAGCTTTCTTT
>TRBJ1-1|many|13|TRBV5-1|-
CASSPRTLAEAFF
TGCGCCAGCAGCCCGAGGACATTGGCTGAAGCTTTCTTT
>TRBJ2-7|few|13|TRBV10-3|-
CAISRTAPYEQYF
TGTGCCATCAGCCGGACGGCACCCTACGAGCAGTACTTC
>TRBJ2-7|-|11|TRBV29-1|-
CSGLSAYEQYF
TGCAGCGGGCTTTCGGCGTACGAGCAGTACTTC
>TRBJ2-1|-|17|TRBV4-3|TRBD2
CASSRLAGVSSYNEQFF
TGCGCCAGCAGCCGGCTAGCGGGGGTCAGCTCCTACAATGAGCAGTTCTTC
>TRBJ2-2|few|15|TRBV7-9|-
CASSLGQSHTGELFF
TGTGCCAGCAGCTTAGGCCAATCCCACACCGGGGAGCTGTTTTTT
>TRBJ1-4|few|14|TRBV5-5|-
CASSLTGQSEKLFF
TGTGCCAGCAGCTTGACAGGGCAAAGTGAAAAACTGTTTTTT
>TRBJ2-1|-|14|TRBV6-2/TRBV6-3|TRBD2
CASSYSLAVNEQFF
TGTGCCAGCAGTTATTCACTAGCGGTCAATGAGCAGTTCTTC
>TRBJ2-2|many|15|TRBV5-1|-
CASSLVGQNTGELFF
TGCGCCAGCAGCCTAGTGGGGCAAAACACCGGGGAGCTGTTTTTT
>TRBJ1-2|-|13|TRBV13|-
CASSRGPNYGYTF
TGTGCCAGCAGCCGCGGGCCAAACTATGGCTACACCTTC
>TRBJ2-2|few|17|TRBV6-2/TRBV6-3|TRBD1
CASRRDRVLSNTGELFF
TGTGCCAGCAGGCGGGACAGGGTTCTCTCGAACACCGGGGAGCTGTTTTTT
>TRBJ2-1|-|16|TRBV28|TRBD2
CASSPLASGSSNEQFF
TGTGCCAGCAGTCCCCTCGCTAGCGGGAGCAGCAATGAGCAGTTCTTC
>TRBJ2-3|-|13|TRBV20-1|TRBD2
CSAWRGASDTQYF
TGCAGTGCGTGGCGGGGGGCCTCAGATACGCAGTATTTT
>TRBJ1-4|-|19|TRBV27|-
CASSLKAFLAGSGMEKLFF
TGTGCCAGCAGTTTAAAGGCGTTCCTGGCGGGGAGCGGGATGGAAAAACTGTTTTTT
>TRBJ1-4|-|15|TRBV6-1|TRBD1
CASRRTGTANEKLFF
TGTGCCAGCAGAAGGACAGGGACAGCTAATGAAAAACTGTTTTTT
>TRBJ2-3|few|12|TRBV27|-
CASRSMADTQYF
TGTGCCAGCAGATCAATGGCAGATACGCAGTATTTT
>TRBJ2-2|-|16|TRBV5-1|-
CASSFIAGKNTGELFF
TGCGCCAGCAGCTTTATCGCAGGGAAGAACACCGGGGAGCTGTTTTTT
>TRBJ1-6|few|13|TRBV7-2|-
CASSKGYNSPLHF
TGTGCCAGCAGCAAAGGGTATAATTCACCCCTCCACTTT
>TRBJ2-1|-|17|TRBV18|-
CASSPSTAYSIYNEQFF
TGTGCCAGCTCACCATCCACAGCCTACTCTATTTACAATGAGCAGTTCTTC
>TRBJ1-5|few|14|TRBV6-5|-
CASSYARANQPQHF
TGTGCCAGCAGTTACGCGCGAGCCAATCAGCCCCAGCATTTT
>TRBJ2-7|-|16|TRBV7-2|-
CASSPFVDMRSYEQYF
TGTGCCAGCAGCCCATTTGTTGACATGCGATCCTACGAGCAGTACTTC
>TRBJ2-1|few|14|TRBV29-1|-
CSVGRVLVDNEQFF
TGCAGCGTTGGCAGGGTACTGGTAGACAATGAGCAGTTCTTC
>TRBJ1-1|-|12|TRBV20-1|-
CSARDGPGEAFF
TGCAGTGCTAGAGATGGTCCCGGCGAAGCTTTCTTT
>TRBJ2-7|-|14|TRBV2|TRBD1
CASQRGQGAGEQYF
TGTGCCTCCCAGAGGGGACAGGGGGCAGGTGAGCAGTACTTC